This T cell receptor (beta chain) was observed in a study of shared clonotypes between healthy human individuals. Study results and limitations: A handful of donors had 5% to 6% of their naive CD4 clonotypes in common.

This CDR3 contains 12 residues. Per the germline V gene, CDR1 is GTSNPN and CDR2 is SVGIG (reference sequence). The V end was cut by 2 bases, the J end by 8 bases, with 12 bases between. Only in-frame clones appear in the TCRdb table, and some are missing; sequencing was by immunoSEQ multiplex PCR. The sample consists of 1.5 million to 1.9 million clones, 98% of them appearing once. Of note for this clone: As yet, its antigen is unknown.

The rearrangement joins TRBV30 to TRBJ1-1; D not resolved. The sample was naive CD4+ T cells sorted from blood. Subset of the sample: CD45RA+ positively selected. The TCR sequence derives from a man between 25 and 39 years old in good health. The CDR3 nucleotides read TGTGCCTGGAGTCTCAACAGAGCAGAAGCTTTCTTT. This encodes CAWSLNRAEAFF.